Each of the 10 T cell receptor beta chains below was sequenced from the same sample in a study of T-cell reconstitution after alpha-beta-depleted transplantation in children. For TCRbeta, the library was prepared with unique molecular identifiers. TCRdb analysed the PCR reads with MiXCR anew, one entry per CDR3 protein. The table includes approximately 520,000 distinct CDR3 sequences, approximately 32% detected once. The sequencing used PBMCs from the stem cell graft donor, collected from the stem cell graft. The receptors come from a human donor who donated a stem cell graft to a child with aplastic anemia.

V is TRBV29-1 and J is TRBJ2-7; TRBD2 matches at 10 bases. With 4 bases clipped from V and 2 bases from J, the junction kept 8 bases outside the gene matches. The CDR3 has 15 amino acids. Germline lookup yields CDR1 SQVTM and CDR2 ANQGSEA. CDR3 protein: CSVVRSGRPPYEQYF. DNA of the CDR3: TGCAGCGTTGTTCGTAGCGGGAGGCCACCCTACGAGCAGTACTTC.

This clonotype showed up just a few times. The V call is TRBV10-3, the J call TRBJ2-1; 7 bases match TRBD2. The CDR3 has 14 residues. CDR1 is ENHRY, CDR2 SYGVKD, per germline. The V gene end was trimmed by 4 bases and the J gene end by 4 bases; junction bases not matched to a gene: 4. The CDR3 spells CAISGSRGYNEQFF. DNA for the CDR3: TGTGCCATCAGTGGTTCGCGGGGGTACAATGAGCAGTTCTTC.

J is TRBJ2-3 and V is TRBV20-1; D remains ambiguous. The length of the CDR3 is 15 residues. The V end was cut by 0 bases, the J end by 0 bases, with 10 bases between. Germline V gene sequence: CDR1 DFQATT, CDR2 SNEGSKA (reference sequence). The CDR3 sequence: CSARDLGESTDTQYF. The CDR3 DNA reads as TGCAGTGCTAGAGATCTCGGAGAGAGCACAGATACGCAGTATTTT.

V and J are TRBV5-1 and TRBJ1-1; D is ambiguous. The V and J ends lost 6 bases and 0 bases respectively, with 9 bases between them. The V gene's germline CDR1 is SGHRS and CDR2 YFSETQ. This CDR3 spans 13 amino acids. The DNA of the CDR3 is TGCGCCAGCACGGAACGGATGAACACTGAAGCTTTCTTT. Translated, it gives CASTERMNTEAFF. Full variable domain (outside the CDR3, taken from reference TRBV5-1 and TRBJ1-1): KAGVTQTPRYLIKTRGQQVTLSCSPISGHRSVSWYQQTPGQGLQFLFEYFSETQRNKGNFPGRFSGRQFSNSRSEMNVSTLELGDSALYLCASTERMNTEAFFGQGTRLTVV.

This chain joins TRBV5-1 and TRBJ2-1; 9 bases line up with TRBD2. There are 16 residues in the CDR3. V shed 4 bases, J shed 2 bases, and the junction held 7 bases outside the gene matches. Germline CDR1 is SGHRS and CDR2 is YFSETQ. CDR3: CASSPIAGEAYNEQFF. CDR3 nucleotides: TGCGCCAGCAGCCCAATAGCGGGAGAAGCCTACAATGAGCAGTTCTTC.

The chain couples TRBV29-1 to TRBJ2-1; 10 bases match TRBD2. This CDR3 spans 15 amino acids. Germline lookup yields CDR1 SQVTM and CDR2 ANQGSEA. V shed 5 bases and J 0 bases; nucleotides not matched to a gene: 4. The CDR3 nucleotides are TGCAGCGTTTCTAGCGGGAGCAGCTCCTACAATGAGCAGTTCTTC. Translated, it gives CSVSSGSSSYNEQFF.

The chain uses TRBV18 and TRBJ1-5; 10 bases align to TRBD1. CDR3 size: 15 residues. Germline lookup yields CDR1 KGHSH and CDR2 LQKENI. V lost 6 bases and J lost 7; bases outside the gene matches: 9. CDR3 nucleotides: TGTGCCAGCTCCGCCGGGACAGGGGAGTACCAGCCCCAGCATTTT. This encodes CASSAGTGEYQPQHF.

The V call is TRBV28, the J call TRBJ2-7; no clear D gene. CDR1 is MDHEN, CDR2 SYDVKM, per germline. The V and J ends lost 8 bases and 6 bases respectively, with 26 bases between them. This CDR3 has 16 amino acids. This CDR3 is CASPPLTRATSSEQYF. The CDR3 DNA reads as TGTGCCAGCCCTCCCTTAACTCGAGCCACCAGTTCCGAGCAGTACTTC.

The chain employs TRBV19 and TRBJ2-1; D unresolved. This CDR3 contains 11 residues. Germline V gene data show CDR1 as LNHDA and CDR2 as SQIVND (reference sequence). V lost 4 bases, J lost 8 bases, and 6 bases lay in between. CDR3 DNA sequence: TGTGCCAGTAGTACGCTGGATGAGCAGTTCTTC. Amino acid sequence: CASSTLDEQFF.

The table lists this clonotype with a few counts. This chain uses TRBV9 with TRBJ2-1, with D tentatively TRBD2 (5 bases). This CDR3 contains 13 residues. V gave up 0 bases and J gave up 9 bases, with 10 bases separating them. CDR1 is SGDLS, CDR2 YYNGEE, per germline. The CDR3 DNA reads TGTGCCAGCAGCGTAGTAGAGGGAAGTGAGCAGTTCTTC. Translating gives CASSVVEGSEQFF. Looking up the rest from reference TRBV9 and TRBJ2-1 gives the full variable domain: DSGVTQTPKHLITATGQRVTLRCSPRSGDLSVYWYQQSLDQGLQFLIQYYNGEERAKGNILERFSAQQFPDLHSELNLSSLELGDSALYFCASSVVEGSEQFFGPGTRLTVL.